The source of this T cell receptor beta chain is a study of memory CD4+ T cells and cytomegalovirus serostatus. Across the study: Of the healthy Belgian adults, under 10 were CMV seropositive and 24 seronegative. General study results and limits: Suggested: most of the CMV-linked TCR signature lies in CD4+ memory cells. Repertoires predicted CMV serostatus with median bootstrapped AUC of approximately 0.94.

Between the trimmed V and J ends, which lost 3 bases and 2 bases, there was a span of 10 bases. CDR3 length: 14 amino acids. Germline V gene sequence: CDR1 LNHDA, CDR2 SQIVND (reference sequence). Using immunoSEQ multiplex PCR, the repertoire was profiled, and TCRdb retains in-frame clones only, with some absent. The repertoire holds over 65,000 clones, with about 78% as singletons. A note on this clone: The antigen remains undetermined.

Single viable CD3+CD4+CD8-CD45RO+ cells were sorted as the memory CD4+ T cells. Total CD4+ T cells were enriched by CD4 positive selection. The sequenced sample consisted of memory CD4+ T cells from blood. The chain combines TRBV19 with TRBJ1-2; D gene ambiguous. The source of this sequence is an adult in good health and CMV-seropositive. The CDR3 sequence: CASSMGGNNYGYTF. Here the CDR3 DNA reads TGTGCCAGTAGTATGGGAGGCAACAACTATGGCTACACCTTC.